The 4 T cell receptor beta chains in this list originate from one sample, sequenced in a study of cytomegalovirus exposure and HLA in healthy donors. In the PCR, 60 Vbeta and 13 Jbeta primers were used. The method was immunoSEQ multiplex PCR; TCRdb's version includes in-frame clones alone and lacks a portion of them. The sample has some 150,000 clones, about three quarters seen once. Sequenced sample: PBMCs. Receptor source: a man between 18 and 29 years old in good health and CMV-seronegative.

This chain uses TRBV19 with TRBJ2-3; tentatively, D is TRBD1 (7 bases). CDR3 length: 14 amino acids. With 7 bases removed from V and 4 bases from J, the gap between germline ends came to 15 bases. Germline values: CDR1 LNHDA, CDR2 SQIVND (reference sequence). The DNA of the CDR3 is TGTGCCAGTAAGGGGACTCAGGGGGCAGATACGCAGTATTTT. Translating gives CASKGTQGADTQYF. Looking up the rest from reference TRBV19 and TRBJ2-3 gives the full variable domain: DGGITQSPKYLFRKEGQNVTLSCEQNLNHDAMYWYRQDPGQGLRLIYYSQIVNDFQKGDIAEGYSVSREKKESFPLTVTSAQKNPTAFYLCASKGTQGADTQYFGPGTRLTVL.

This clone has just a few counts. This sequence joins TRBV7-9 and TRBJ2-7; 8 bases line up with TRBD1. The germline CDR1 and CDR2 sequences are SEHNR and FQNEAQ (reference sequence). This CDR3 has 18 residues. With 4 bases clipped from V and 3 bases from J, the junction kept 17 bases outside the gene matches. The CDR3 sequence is CASSSGSSGTGRSYEQYF. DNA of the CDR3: TGTGCCAGCAGCTCAGGGTCTTCCGGGACAGGTCGGAGCTACGAGCAGTACTTC.

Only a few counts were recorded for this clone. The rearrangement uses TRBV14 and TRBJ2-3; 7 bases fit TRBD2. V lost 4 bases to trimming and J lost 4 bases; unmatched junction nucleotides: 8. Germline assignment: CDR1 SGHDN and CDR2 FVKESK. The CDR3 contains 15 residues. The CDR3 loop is CASSPKLAWADTQYF. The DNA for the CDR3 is TGTGCCAGCAGCCCCAAACTAGCGTGGGCAGATACGCAGTATTTT.

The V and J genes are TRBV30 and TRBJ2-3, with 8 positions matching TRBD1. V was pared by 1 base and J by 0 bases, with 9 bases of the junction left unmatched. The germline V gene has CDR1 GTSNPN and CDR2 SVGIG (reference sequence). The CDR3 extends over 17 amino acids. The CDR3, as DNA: TGTGCCTGGAGTGCCGGGGACAGGCGTGCTAGCACAGATACGCAGTATTTT. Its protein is CAWSAGDRRASTDTQYF.